This is a list of T cell receptor beta chains from one sample in a study of tumor-infiltrating lymphocytes in primary liver carcinoma. TCRdb ran MiXCR on the multiplex PCR reads and lists one entry per CDR3 protein. The repertoire holds about 190,000 distinct CDR3 sequences, with about 85% as singletons. The source material was tumor tissue from primary liver carcinoma. Every receptor here comes from a man in his forties or fifties with primary liver carcinoma and hepatitis B virus infection. The CDR3 runs from the conserved cysteine through the conserved F or W. The D gene is left open where the match is weak. For some rows the clone size is stated as once, few or many, or as a class when expanded; others skip it.

j_gene: TRBJ2-6; v_gene: TRBV6-5; d_gene: .; abundance: once; CDR3aa: CASSYNPIGSTGTNVLTF; CDR3nt: TGTGCCAGCAGTTATAATCCTATCGGGAGTACTGGGACCAACGTCCTGACTTTC
j_gene: TRBJ2-1; v_gene: TRBV7-3; d_gene: .; abundance: few; CDR3aa: CASSPAKGNEQFF; CDR3nt: TGTGCCAGCAGCCCTGCTAAGGGCAATGAGCAGTTCTTC
j_gene: TRBJ2-1; v_gene: TRBV6-2/TRBV6-3; d_gene: TRBD1; abundance: .; CDR3aa: CASRGTGDPNEHFF; CDR3nt: TGTGCCAGCAGAGGGACAGGGGATCCCAATGAGCATTTCTTT
j_gene: TRBJ1-1; v_gene: TRBV12-3/TRBV12-4; d_gene: .; abundance: .; CDR3aa: CASSIGVMNTEAFF; CDR3nt: TGTGCCAGCAGTATAGGGGTCATGAACACTGAAGCTTTCTTT
j_gene: TRBJ1-1; v_gene: TRBV29-1; d_gene: .; abundance: .; CDR3aa: CSASQGGAEPFF; CDR3nt: TGCAGCGCCTCTCAGGGCGGGGCTGAACCTTTCTTT
j_gene: TRBJ2-2; v_gene: TRBV6-1; d_gene: .; abundance: once; CDR3aa: CSSSEASGCGGELFF; CDR3nt: TGTTCCAGCAGTGAAGCGTCGGGGTGTGGCGGGGAGCTGTTTTTT
j_gene: TRBJ2-3; v_gene: TRBV5-4; d_gene: .; abundance: once; CDR3aa: CSSRLAGTVTYTQYF; CDR3nt: TGTTCCAGCAGATTGGCGGGGACAGTGACATATACGCAGTATTTT
j_gene: TRBJ2-2; v_gene: TRBV4-1; d_gene: TRBD1; abundance: once; CDR3aa: CARNPQTGVLNTGELFF; CDR3nt: TGCGCCCGCAACCCCCAAACAGGGGTCCTAAACACCGGGGAGCTGTTTTTT
j_gene: TRBJ1-1; v_gene: TRBV12-3/TRBV12-4; d_gene: .; abundance: .; CDR3aa: CASSSGQLLNNEAFF; CDR3nt: TGTGCCAGCAGTTCAGGACAGCTGTTGAACAATGAAGCTTTCTTT
j_gene: TRBJ2-7; v_gene: TRBV6-1; d_gene: .; abundance: .; CDR3aa: CASILGSGPYEQYF; CDR3nt: TGTGCCAGCATTCTTGGGTCCGGTCCTTACGAGCAGTACTTC
j_gene: TRBJ2-5; v_gene: TRBV4-3; d_gene: TRBD2; abundance: .; CDR3aa: CTSSQAASGRALETQYF; CDR3nt: TGCACCAGCAGCCAAGCGGCTAGCGGGAGGGCCCTGGAGACCCAGTATTTC
j_gene: TRBJ1-5; v_gene: TRBV11-2; d_gene: .; abundance: once; CDR3aa: CASSLRVDQSQHF; CDR3nt: TGTGCCAGCAGCTTAAGGGTCGATCAATCACAGCATTTT
j_gene: TRBJ1-1; v_gene: TRBV12-3/TRBV12-4; d_gene: .; abundance: .; CDR3aa: CASSSPGLTKAFF; CDR3nt: TGTGCCAGCAGCTCTCCAGGGTTGACTAAAGCTTTCTTT
j_gene: TRBJ2-1; v_gene: TRBV5-4; d_gene: .; abundance: once; CDR3aa: CASNLGGGNIVQSF; CDR3nt: TGTGCCAGCAACCTTGGAGGCGGGAACATTGTGCAGTCCTTC
j_gene: TRBJ2-3; v_gene: TRBV5-1; d_gene: .; abundance: .; CDR3aa: CASCFGGEGNQPQYF; CDR3nt: TGCGCCAGCTGCTTCGGGGGCGAAGGCAATCAGCCCCAGTATTTT
j_gene: TRBJ2-5; v_gene: TRBV29-1; d_gene: .; abundance: .; CDR3aa: CSAMDGGEIQYF; CDR3nt: TGCAGCGCTATGGACGGTGGAGAGATCCAGTACTTC
j_gene: TRBJ2-7; v_gene: TRBV12-3/TRBV12-4; d_gene: .; abundance: .; CDR3aa: CANILSDGKQYF; CDR3nt: TGTGCCAACATCTTGTCCGATGGGAAGCAGTACTTC
j_gene: TRBJ2-4; v_gene: TRBV11-2; d_gene: .; abundance: .; CDR3aa: CASSLEGYKNIYYF; CDR3nt: TGTGCCAGCAGCTTAGAAGGCTACAAAAACATTTACTACTTC
j_gene: TRBJ1-1; v_gene: TRBV11-2; d_gene: .; abundance: .; CDR3aa: CPSSLAGVQKNTEAFF; CDR3nt: TGTCCCAGCAGCTTAGCTGGCGTACAAAAGAACACTGAAGCTTTCTTT
j_gene: TRBJ2-6; v_gene: TRBV11-2; d_gene: TRBD1; abundance: medium-sized; CDR3aa: CASSLTGRTGANVLTF; CDR3nt: TGTGCCAGCAGCTTGACAGGGAGAACTGGGGCCAACGTCCTGACTTTC
j_gene: TRBJ2-3; v_gene: TRBV4-3; d_gene: .; abundance: .; CDR3aa: CANSQDLKPDTQYF; CDR3nt: TGCGCCAACAGCCAAGATTTGAAACCAGATACGCAGTATTTT
j_gene: TRBJ2-5; v_gene: TRBV29-1; d_gene: TRBD2; abundance: .; CDR3aa: CSTQTSGHMAQYF; CDR3nt: TGCAGCACCCAGACTAGCGGACACATGGCCCAGTATTTC
j_gene: TRBJ1-2; v_gene: TRBV12-3/TRBV12-4; d_gene: .; abundance: many; CDR3aa: CASSLEERGYTF; CDR3nt: TGTGCCAGCAGTTTAGAGGAGCGGGGCTACACCTTC
j_gene: TRBJ1-1; v_gene: TRBV6-5; d_gene: .; abundance: .; CDR3aa: CASRYSPTGNTEAYF; CDR3nt: TGTGCCAGCAGATACTCGCCAACAGGGAACACTGAAGCTTACTTT
j_gene: TRBJ2-1; v_gene: TRBV13; d_gene: .; abundance: .; CDR3aa: CASSLTGDNEQFF; CDR3nt: TGTGCCAGCAGCTTAACTGGCGACAATGAGCAGTTCTTC
j_gene: TRBJ2-7; v_gene: TRBV4-3; d_gene: .; abundance: .; CDR3aa: CGSSEDTGTTDAKYF; CDR3nt: TGCGGCAGCAGCGAAGATACGGGGACAACAGACGCGAAGTACTTC
j_gene: TRBJ1-1; v_gene: TRBV29-1; d_gene: .; abundance: .; CDR3aa: CSVAGNAEVIF; CDR3nt: TGCAGCGTTGCAGGAAACGCTGAAGTTATCTTT
j_gene: TRBJ2-5; v_gene: TRBV6-1; d_gene: .; abundance: .; CDR3aa: CARSPERGMVQTQYF; CDR3nt: TGTGCCAGGAGTCCCGAGAGGGGTATGGTGCAGACCCAGTACTTC
j_gene: TRBJ2-2; v_gene: TRBV5-6; d_gene: TRBD2; abundance: .; CDR3aa: CTSSLWGLMRTTGELFF; CDR3nt: TGTACCAGCAGCTTATGGGGACTAATGCGGACAACCGGCGAGCTGTTTTTT
j_gene: TRBJ1-1; v_gene: TRBV6-1; d_gene: .; abundance: .; CDR3aa: CASSEGGGQGANTEAFF; CDR3nt: TGTGCCAGTAGTGAAGGTGGAGGGCAAGGGGCTAACACTGAAGCTTTCTTT
j_gene: TRBJ2-3; v_gene: TRBV11-1; d_gene: .; abundance: .; CDR3aa: CASSSGGSFVGARTVTQYF; CDR3nt: TGTGCCAGCAGCTCTGGGGGAAGCTTTGTTGGAGCTCGCACAGTTACGCAGTATTTT
j_gene: TRBJ2-1; v_gene: TRBV11-1; d_gene: .; abundance: .; CDR3aa: CASSARGTNEQFF; CDR3nt: TGCGCCAGCAGCGCGAGAGGGACGAATGAGCAGTTCTTC
j_gene: TRBJ2-1; v_gene: TRBV29-1; d_gene: TRBD2; abundance: once; CDR3aa: CSVEGLAGGGFNEQFF; CDR3nt: TGCAGCGTTGAGGGATTAGCGGGAGGAGGTTTCAATGAGCAGTTCTTC
j_gene: TRBJ2-3; v_gene: TRBV11-2; d_gene: TRBD2; abundance: .; CDR3aa: CTSSRGTSGNTDTKYF; CDR3nt: TGTACCAGCAGCAGGGGGACTAGCGGGAACACAGATACGAAGTATTTT